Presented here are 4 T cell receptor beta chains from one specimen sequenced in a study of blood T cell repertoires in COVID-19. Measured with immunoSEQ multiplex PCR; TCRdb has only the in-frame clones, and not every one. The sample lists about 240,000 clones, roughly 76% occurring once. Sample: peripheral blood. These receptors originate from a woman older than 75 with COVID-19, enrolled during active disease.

In DNA form, the CDR3 reads TGTGCCAGCTCAGAACTAGCGGGAGGGAGACAAGAGACCCAGTACTTC. Its translation is CASSELAGGRQETQYF. The V call is TRBV18, the J call TRBJ2-5, with 13 bases that match TRBD2. V trimming: 5 bases; J trimming: 2 bases; junction bases outside the gene matches: 5. The CDR3 is 16 residues long. Germline V gene data show CDR1 as KGHSH and CDR2 as LQKENI.

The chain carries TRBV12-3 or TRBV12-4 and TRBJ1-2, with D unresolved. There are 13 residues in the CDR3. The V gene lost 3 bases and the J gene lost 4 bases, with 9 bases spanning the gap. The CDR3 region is CASSLLARYGYTF. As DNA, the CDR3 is TGTGCCAGCAGTTTGCTGGCTCGCTATGGCTACACCTTC.

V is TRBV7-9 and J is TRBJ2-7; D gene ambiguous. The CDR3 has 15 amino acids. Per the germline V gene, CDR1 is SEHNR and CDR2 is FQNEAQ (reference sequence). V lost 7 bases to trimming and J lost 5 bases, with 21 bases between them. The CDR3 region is CASTFSQLNQDEQYF. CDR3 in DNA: TGTGCCAGCACGTTCTCGCAGCTTAACCAGGACGAGCAGTACTTC.

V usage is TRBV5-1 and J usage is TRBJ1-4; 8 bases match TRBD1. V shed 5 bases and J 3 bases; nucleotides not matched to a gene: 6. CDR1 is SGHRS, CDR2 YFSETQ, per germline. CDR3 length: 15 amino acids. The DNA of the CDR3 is TGCGCCAGCAGTCGTGGGACAGGAGCTAATGAAAAACTGTTTTTT. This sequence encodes CASSRGTGANEKLFF.